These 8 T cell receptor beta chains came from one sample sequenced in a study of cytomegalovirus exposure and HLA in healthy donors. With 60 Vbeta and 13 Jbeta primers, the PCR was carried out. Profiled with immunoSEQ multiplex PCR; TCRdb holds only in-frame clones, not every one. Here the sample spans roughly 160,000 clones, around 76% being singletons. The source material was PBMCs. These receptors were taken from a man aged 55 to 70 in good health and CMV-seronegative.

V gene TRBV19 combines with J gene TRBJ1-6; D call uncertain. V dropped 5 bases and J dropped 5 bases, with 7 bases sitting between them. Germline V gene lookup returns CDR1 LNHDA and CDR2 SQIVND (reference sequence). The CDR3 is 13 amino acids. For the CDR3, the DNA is TGTGCCAGTAGTCGCCAGAATAATTCACCCCTCCACTTT. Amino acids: CASSRQNNSPLHF.

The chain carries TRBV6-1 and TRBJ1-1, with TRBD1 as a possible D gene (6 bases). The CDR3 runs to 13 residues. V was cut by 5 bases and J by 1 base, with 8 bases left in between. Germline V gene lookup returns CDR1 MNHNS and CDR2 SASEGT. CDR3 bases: TGTGCCAGCAGTCGACAGGAGAACACTGAAGCTTTCTTT. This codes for CASSRQENTEAFF.

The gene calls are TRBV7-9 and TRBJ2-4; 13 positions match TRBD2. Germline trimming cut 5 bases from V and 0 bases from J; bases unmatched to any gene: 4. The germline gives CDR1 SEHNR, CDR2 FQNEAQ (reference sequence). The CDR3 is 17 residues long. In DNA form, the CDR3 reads TGTGCCAGCAGCACTACTAGCGGGGGGGCAGCCAAAAACATTCAGTACTTC. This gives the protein CASSTTSGGAAKNIQYF. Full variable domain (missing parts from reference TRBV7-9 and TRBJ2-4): DTGVSQNPRHKITKRGQNVTFRCDPISEHNRLYWYRQTLGQGPEFLTYFQNEAQLEKSRLLSDRFSAERPKGSFSTLEIQRTEQGDSAMYLCASSTTSGGAAKNIQYFGAGTRLSVL.

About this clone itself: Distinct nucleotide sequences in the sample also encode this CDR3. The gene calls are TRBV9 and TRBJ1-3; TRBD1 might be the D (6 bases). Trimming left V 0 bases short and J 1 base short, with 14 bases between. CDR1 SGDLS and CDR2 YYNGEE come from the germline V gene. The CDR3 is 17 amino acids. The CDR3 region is CASSVGLGQTSGNTIYF. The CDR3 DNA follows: TGTGCCAGCAGCGTAGGGCTCGGACAGACTTCTGGAAACACCATATATTTT.

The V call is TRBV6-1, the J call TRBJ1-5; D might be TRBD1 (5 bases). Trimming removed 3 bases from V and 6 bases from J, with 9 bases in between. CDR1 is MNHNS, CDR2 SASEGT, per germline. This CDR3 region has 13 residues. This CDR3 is CASSEIRVQPQHF. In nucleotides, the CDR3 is TGTGCCAGCAGTGAGATCAGGGTTCAGCCCCAGCATTTT.

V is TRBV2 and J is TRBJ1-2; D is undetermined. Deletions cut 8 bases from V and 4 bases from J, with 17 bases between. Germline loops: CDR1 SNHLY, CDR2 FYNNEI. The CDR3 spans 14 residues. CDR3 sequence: CASLRDQASYGYTF. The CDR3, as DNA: TGTGCCAGCTTGCGTGATCAGGCCTCCTATGGCTACACCTTC.

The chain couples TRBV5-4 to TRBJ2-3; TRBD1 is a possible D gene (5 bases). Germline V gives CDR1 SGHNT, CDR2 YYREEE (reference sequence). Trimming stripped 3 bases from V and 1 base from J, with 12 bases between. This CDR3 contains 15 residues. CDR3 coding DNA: TGTGCCAGCAGCTCCTCCTTAGGGGGCACAGATACGCAGTATTTT. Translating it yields CASSSSLGGTDTQYF.

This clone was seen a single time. CDR3 region: CAWKRTGTAYEQYF. The DNA of the CDR3 is TGTGCCTGGAAGAGGACAGGAACCGCTTACGAGCAGTACTTC. The gene calls are TRBV30 and TRBJ2-7, with 7 bases aligning to TRBD1. V gave up 4 bases and J gave up 4 bases; unmatched junction bases: 10. This CDR3 contains 14 residues. Germline V gives CDR1 GTSNPN, CDR2 SVGIG (reference sequence).